This T cell receptor beta chain came from a study of CD8+ T cells in alopecia areata (dated by TCRdb to 2016 to 2019). The study in broad terms: The treated patients, all with moderate-to-severe alopecia areata, were enrolled in an open-label pilot trial of oral tofacitinib given at 5 to 10 mg twice daily. Patients stayed on tofacitinib for 6 to 18 months and then had 6 months of follow-up off drug so that delayed response and recurrence could be assessed. The SALT score, which quantifies the percentage of affected scalp surface area, was used to measure disease severity in treated patients. In both human patients and the C3H/HeJ mouse model, the study applied high-throughput TCRbeta sequencing to look at T cell clonal expansion in alopecia areata. Human TCRbeta sequencing covered scalp tissue and sorted CD4+ and CD8+ peripheral blood T cells from patchy and totalis/universalis alopecia areata patients and healthy controls. Patients on tofacitinib were biopsied at baseline and after 4 and 24 weeks of treatment, and several of the patients also had a later scalp biopsy. Scalp clonality was compared across normal scalp (n=4), patchy alopecia areata scalp (n=8), and alopecia totalis/universalis scalp (n=8). RNA was extracted with the PAXgene miRNA kit for fixed scalp, the miRNeasy kit for PBMCs, and the RNeasy kit for mouse skin. TCRbeta CDR3 regions were amplified by immunoSEQ multiplex PCR with 35 Vbeta forward and 13 Jbeta reverse primers. Broad study findings and their caveats: The treated cohort was small, with a single nonresponder, so links between baseline CD8+ expansion and response need larger studies. Compared with mice, TCR sequences shared between patients were less clear, possibly partly because of HLA diversity across the patient population. Many expanded lesional clones persisted in scalp and blood during tofacitinib treatment, which may partly explain relapse after stopping treatment. Compared with normal scalp, lesional scalp, particularly in alopecia totalis/universalis, had higher clonality and more expanded CD8+ clones, which suggests antigenic drive. With tofacitinib, both scalp clonality and the number of expanded CD8+ clones among the top 100 scalp clones went down significantly. Resident alphabeta T cells in normal human skin are also sequenced, complicating scalp TCR repertoire analysis, unlike mouse skin dominated by gammadelta T cells.

A distance of 11 bases separates the germline ends of V and J, which lose 0 bases and 2 bases respectively. The CDR3 covers 15 residues, taking in both the cysteine and the phenylalanine. Only the CDR3 portion is preserved as DNA: 45 bases, with reading frame beginning at the first base. The germline V gene specifies MGHRA as CDR1 and YSYEKL as CDR2. The treatment or condition label, read with the paper, signifies: oral pan-JAK inhibitor, 5-10 mg twice daily. Lesional scalp punch biopsies and peripheral blood were obtained from alopecia areata patients. After PBMCs were isolated by density centrifugation and stained for CD3, CD4 and CD8, a FACSAria was used to sort CD4+ and CD8+ T cells. Concerning this clone: It lacks a known antigen. Base qualities are missing; no much larger clone stands one base away.

The library was produced with the immunoSEQ multiplex PCR assay. To provide template for TCR sequencing, every sample had RNA extracted and reverse transcribed into cDNA. SuperScript III was used for first-strand cDNA synthesis, primed with a 2:1 mix of oligo-dT and random hexamers. A synthetic immune receptor repertoire was used to gauge amplification bias, and whatever bias remained was removed computationally. The paper's processing steps were these. After raw reads were preprocessed to remove errors, the CDR3 was defined following IMGT conventions as running from the conserved cysteine to phenylalanine. Clonality was calculated as 1 minus Shannon entropy normalized by log2 of the number of productive unique TCRs. Scalp TCRbeta sequences were cross-referenced with sorted blood CD4 and CD8 repertoires so that the CD4 or CD8 identity of scalp clones could be inferred. In TCRdb, the immuneACCESS table is reduced to in-frame sequences with V and J assigned. These tables do not hold every clone; where another copy was compared, an unresolved V gene accounts for under half, and the others remain unexplained. V and J calls and clone size are copied from that table; D and trimming were computed from the DNA. Counted in this sample were about 210,000 clones; approximately 40% of them appeared once. The ten largest clones take up about 2.6% of the sample.

This sequence was found in a human donor with alopecia areata. The source material was CD4+ T cells sorted from blood, sampled at approximately week 36, from a patient treated with tofacitinib. The rearrangement joined TRBV4-1 to TRBJ2-7; a tentative D match to TRBD1 spans 5 bases. The DNA reads as follows: TGCGCCAGCAGCCAAGATGCAGGGTTCACCTACGAGCAGTACTTC. The encoded protein is CASSQDAGFTYEQYF.